This T cell receptor (beta chain) was profiled in a study of OX40 agonist ivuxolimab in advanced cancers. V was shortened by 7 bases and J by 5 bases, with 21 bases between the two germline ends. This CDR3 region has 17 residues. Germline CDR1 and CDR2: SEHNR and FQNEAQ (reference sequence). Assay: immunoSEQ multiplex PCR; the TCRdb copy retains only in-frame clones and omits some. The repertoire holds fewer than 80,000 clones, with roughly 89% as singletons. Study findings and constraints: The CD4+ and CD8+ T cells in the blood had expanded clonally by week 6 at 0.1 to 3.0 mg/kg.

With respect to this clone: Its antigen is unidentified.

Sequencing used CD4+ or CD8+ T cells sorted from blood, obtained in a trial of the OX40 agonist ivuxolimab. This sequence was found in an adult with an advanced solid tumor such as melanoma, head and neck, liver or kidney cancer. The V call is TRBV7-9, the J call TRBJ1-6; tentative D call: TRBD1 (6 bases). The CDR3 DNA follows: TGTGCCAGCAACCCGTCGACAGGCTCCTACGATAATTCACCCCTCCACTTT. Its translation: CASNPSTGSYDNSPLHF. Based on the CDR3 plus reference TRBV7-9 and TRBJ1-6, the full variable domain is DTGVSQNPRHKITKRGQNVTFRCDPISEHNRLYWYRQTLGQGPEFLTYFQNEAQLEKSRLLSDRFSAERPKGSFSTLEIQRTEQGDSAMYLCASNPSTGSYDNSPLHFGNGTRLTVT.